This T cell receptor (beta chain) emerged from a study of cytomegalovirus exposure and HLA in healthy donors. This CDR3 contains 14 residues. Germline V gene data show CDR1 as MNHNY and CDR2 as SVGAGI (reference sequence). V was cut by 4 bases and J by 0 bases, with 9 bases left in between. This clone was counted only a few times. The antigen is not known. The primer mix had 60 Vbeta and 13 Jbeta primers. The assay was immunoSEQ multiplex PCR, and TCRdb's table has in-frame clones only and misses some. The sample lists about 87,000 clones, roughly 70% occurring once. Broader study findings: Cytomegalovirus association was assigned to about 150 TCR beta chains. Relative to the approximately 700-donor mean, N-insertions were reportedly fewer in an Asian-associated ancestry cluster in a later analysis. In vitro work confirmed that a few CMV-associated chains recognize CMV antigens. A link between a missense DCLRE1C variant and TCR beta V- and J-gene trimming emerged from a later analysis.

The chain has TRBV6-6 and TRBJ1-1; D is undetermined. Sample: PBMCs. This TCR derives from a man younger than 45 in good health and CMV-seropositive. In nucleotides, the CDR3 is TGTGCCAGCAGTTCCGGGATACTGAACACTGAAGCTTTCTTT. Translated: CASSSGILNTEAFF.